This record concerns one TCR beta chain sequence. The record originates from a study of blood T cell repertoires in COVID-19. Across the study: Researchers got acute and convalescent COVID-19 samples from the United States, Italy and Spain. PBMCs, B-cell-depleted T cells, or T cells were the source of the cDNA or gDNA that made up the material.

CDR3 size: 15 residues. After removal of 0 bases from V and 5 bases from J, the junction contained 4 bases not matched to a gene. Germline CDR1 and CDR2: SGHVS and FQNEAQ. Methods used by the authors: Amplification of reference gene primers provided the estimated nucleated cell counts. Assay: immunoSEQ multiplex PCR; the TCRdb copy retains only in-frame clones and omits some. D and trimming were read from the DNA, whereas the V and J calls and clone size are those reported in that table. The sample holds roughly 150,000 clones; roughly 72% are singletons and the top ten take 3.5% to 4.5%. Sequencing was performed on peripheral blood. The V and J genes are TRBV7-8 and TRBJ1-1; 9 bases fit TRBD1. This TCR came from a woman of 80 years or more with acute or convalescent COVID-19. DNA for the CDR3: TGTGCCAGCAGCTTAGCGGGACAGGGCGGTACTGAAGCTTTCTTT. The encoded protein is CASSLAGQGGTEAFF.